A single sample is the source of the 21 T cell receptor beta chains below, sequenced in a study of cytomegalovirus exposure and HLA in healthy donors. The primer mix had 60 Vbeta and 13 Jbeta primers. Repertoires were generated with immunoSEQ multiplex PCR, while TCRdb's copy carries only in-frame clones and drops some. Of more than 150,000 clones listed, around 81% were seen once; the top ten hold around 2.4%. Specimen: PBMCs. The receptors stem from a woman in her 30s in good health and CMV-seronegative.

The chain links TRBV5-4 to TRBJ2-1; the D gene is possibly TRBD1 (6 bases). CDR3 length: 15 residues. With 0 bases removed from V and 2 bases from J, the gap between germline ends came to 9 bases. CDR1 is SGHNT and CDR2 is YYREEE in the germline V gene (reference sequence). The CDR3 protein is CASSLAQGTYNEQFF. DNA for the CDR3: TGTGCCAGCAGCTTGGCACAGGGAACCTACAATGAGCAGTTCTTC.

CDR3 loop: CASSLTGDTEAFF. CDR3 DNA sequence: TGTGCCAGCAGCCTGACGGGGGACACTGAAGCTTTCTTT. The chain carries TRBV4-2 and TRBJ1-1; tentatively, D is TRBD1 (5 bases). The CDR3 loop spans 13 amino acids. The germline gives CDR1 LGHNA, CDR2 YNFKEQ. V was shortened by 4 bases and J by 3 bases, with 9 bases between the two germline ends.

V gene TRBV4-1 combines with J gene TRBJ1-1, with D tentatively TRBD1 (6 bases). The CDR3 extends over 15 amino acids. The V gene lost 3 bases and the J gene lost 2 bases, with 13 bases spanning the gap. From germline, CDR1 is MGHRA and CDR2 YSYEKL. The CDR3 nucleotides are TGCGCCAGCAGCCAGGGCCAGGGGCTTAACACTGAAGCTTTCTTT. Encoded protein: CASSQGQGLNTEAFF.

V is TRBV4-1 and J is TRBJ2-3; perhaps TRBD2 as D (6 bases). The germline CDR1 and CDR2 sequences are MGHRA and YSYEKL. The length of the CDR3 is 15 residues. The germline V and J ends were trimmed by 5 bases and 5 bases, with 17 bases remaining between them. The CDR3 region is CASSGRTKGRDTQYF. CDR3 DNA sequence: TGCGCCAGCAGCGGTCGGACTAAGGGTCGAGATACGCAGTATTTT.

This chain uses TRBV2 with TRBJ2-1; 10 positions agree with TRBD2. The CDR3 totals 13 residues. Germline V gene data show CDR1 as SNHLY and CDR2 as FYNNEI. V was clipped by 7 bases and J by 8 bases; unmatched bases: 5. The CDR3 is CASKASGSYEQFF. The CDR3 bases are TGTGCCAGCAAGGCTAGCGGGAGCTATGAGCAGTTCTTC.

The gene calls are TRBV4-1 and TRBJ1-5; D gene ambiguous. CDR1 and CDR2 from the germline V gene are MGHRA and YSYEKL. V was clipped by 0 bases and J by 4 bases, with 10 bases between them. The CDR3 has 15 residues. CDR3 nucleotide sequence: TGCGCCAGCAGCCAAGATAACTCGGGGAATCAGCCCCAGCATTTT. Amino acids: CASSQDNSGNQPQHF.

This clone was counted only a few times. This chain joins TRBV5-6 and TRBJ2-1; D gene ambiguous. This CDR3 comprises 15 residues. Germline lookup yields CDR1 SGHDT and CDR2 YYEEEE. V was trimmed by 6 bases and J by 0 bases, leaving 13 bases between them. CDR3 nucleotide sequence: TGTGCCAGCACCCGGCGGATTAGCTCCTACAATGAGCAGTTCTTC. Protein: CASTRRISSYNEQFF.

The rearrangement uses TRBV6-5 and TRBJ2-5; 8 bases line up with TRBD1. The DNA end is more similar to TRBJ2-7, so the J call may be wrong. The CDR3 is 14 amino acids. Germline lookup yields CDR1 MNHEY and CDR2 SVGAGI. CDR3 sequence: CASRSQGARYEQYF. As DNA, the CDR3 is TGTGCCAGCCGATCCCAGGGGGCGCGGTACGAGCAGTACTTC.

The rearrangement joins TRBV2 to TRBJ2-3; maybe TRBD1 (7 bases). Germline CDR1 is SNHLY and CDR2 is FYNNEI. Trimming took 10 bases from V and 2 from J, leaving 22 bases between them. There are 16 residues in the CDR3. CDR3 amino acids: CATSVGRTGFTDTQYF. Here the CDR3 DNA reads TGTGCCACCTCCGTTGGGAGGACAGGATTCACAGATACGCAGTATTTT.

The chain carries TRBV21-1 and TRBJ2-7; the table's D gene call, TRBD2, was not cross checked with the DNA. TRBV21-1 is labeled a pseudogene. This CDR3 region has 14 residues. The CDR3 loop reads CASSKGAASYEQYF. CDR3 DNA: TGTGCCAGCAGCAAAGGAGCGGCCTCCTACGAGCAGTACTTC.

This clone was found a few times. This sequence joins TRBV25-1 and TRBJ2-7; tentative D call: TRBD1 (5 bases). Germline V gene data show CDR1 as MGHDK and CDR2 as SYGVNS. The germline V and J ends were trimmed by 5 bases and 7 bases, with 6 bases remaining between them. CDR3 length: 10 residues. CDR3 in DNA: TGTGCCAGCAGTAGGGGTGAGCAGTACTTC. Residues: CASSRGEQYF.

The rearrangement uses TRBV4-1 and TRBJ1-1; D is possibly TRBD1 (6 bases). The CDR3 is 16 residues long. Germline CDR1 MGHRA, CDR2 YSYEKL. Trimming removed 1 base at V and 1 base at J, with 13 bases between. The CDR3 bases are TGCGCCAGCAGCCAAGTCCCGGGACACTCGAACACTGAAGCTTTCTTT. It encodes CASSQVPGHSNTEAFF.

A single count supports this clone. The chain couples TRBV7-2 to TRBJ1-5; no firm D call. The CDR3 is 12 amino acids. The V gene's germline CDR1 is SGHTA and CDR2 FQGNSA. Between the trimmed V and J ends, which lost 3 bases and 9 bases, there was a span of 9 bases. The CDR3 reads CASSFGGLPQHF. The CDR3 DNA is TGTGCCAGCAGCTTCGGAGGGCTGCCCCAGCATTTT. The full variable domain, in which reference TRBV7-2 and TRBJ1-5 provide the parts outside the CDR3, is GAGVSQSPSNKVTEKGKDVELRCDPISGHTALYWYRQSLGQGLEFLIYFQGNSAPDKSGLPSDRFSAERTGGSVSTLTIQRTQQEDSAVYLCASSFGGLPQHFGDGTRLSIL.

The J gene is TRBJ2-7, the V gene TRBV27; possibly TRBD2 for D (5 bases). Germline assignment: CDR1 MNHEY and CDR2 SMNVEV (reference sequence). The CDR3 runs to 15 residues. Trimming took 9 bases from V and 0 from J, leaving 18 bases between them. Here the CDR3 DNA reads TGTGCCAGGGGATTAAGGACTCGCAGCTCCTACGAGCAGTACTTC. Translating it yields CARGLRTRSSYEQYF.

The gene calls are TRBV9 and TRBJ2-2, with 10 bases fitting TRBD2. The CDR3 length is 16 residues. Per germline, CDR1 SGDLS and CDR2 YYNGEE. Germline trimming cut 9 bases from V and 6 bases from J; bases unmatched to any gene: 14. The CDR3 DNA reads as TGTGCCACCTCCCAGGCTAGCGGGAGTCGCTCCGGGGAGCTGTTTTTT. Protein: CATSQASGSRSGELFF.

The CDR3 coding sequence is TGTGCCAGCTCACCCTTAGGGGGTAACTATGGCTACACCTTC. Translating it yields CASSPLGGNYGYTF. V usage is TRBV18 and J usage is TRBJ1-2; D might be TRBD1 (6 bases). V gave up 3 bases and J gave up 1 base, with 9 bases separating them. This CDR3 is 14 amino acids long. CDR1 is KGHSH, CDR2 LQKENI, per germline.

The CDR3 DNA sequence: TGTGCCAGCAGCGGGGGACAGGGTAAGGAAAAACTGTTTTTT. This encodes CASSGGQGKEKLFF. The V and J genes are TRBV9 and TRBJ1-4; 9 bases are shared with TRBD1. The CDR3 loop spans 14 amino acids. From germline, CDR1 is SGDLS and CDR2 YYNGEE. With 3 bases clipped from V and 8 bases from J, the junction kept 5 bases outside the gene matches. Supplemented by reference TRBV9 and TRBJ1-4, the full variable domain reads DSGVTQTPKHLITATGQRVTLRCSPRSGDLSVYWYQQSLDQGLQFLIQYYNGEERAKGNILERFSAQQFPDLHSELNLSSLELGDSALYFCASSGGQGKEKLFFGSGTQLSVL.

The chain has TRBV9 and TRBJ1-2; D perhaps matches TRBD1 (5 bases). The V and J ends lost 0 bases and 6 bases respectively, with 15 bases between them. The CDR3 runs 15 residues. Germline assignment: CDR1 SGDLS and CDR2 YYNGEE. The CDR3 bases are TGTGCCAGCAGCGTAGGATTCCTAGGGACTAATGGCTACACCTTC. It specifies CASSVGFLGTNGYTF.

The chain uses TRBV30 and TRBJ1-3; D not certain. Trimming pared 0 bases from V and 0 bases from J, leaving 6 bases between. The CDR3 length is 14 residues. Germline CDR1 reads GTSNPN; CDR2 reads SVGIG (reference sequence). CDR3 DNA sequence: TGTGCCTGGAGTGTATCGAGCTCTGGAAACACCATATATTTT. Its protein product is CAWSVSSSGNTIYF.

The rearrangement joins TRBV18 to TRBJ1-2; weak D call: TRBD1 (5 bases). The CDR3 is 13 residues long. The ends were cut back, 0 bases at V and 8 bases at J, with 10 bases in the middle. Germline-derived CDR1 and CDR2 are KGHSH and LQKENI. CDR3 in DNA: TGTGCCAGCTCACCACCTTCAGGGAAGGGCTACACCTTC. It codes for CASSPPSGKGYTF.

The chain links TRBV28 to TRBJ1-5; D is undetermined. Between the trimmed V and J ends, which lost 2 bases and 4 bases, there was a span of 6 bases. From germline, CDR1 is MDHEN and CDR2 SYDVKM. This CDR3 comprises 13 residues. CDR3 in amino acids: CASSLGANQPQHF. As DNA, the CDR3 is TGTGCCAGCAGTTTAGGAGCTAATCAGCCCCAGCATTTT. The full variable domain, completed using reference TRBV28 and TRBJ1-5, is DVKVTQSSRYLVKRTGEKVFLECVQDMDHENMFWYRQDPGLGLRLIYFSYDVKMKEKGDIPEGYSVSREKKERFSLILESASTNQTSMYLCASSLGANQPQHFGDGTRLSIL.